This TCR beta chain originates from a study of T-cell reconstitution after alpha-beta-depleted transplantation in children. On this clonotype itself: Its antigen remains unknown.

Unique molecular identifiers tagged the TCRbeta library. From the PCR reads, TCRdb called clonotypes with MiXCR, one entry per CDR3 protein. The data show about 460,000 distinct CDR3 sequences, approximately 10% seen once. Study-wide findings and caveats: Expanded graft clones, several hundred of them, were reportedly the source of alpha-beta T cells about two months after transplant. In some patients, recipient T cells and intrathymic progenitors surviving conditioning explained high day-60 diversity. T-cell counts and diversity at one year following transplant were attributed mainly to newly produced T cells.

The input for sequencing was PBMCs, mostly from graft donor cells, taken 180 days after TCRalphabeta/CD19-depleted stem cell transplant. The sequence was obtained from a female patient between 2 and 15 years old who had a stem cell transplant for aplastic anemia, so the T cells may come from the graft donor.

This CDR3 reads CASGRVSGGEFF. The CDR3 DNA reads TGTGCCAGCGGACGCGTCAGCGGGGGGGAGTTCTTC. The chain links TRBV28 to TRBJ2-1; 10 bases agree with TRBD2. Germline V lookup: CDR1 MDHEN, CDR2 SYDVKM. V lost 8 bases and J lost 14; bases outside the gene matches: 9. This CDR3 region has 12 residues.